This T cell receptor (beta chain) was obtained from a study of graft-versus-host responses after intestinal transplantation. Study summary: Recipients had multivisceral, liver-intestinal, or isolated intestinal transplants. After anti-thymocyte globulin induction, recipients took tacrolimus and steroids for three to four years.

Whole-study findings and limits: Ileal or blood samples showed some GvH clones first, and such clones were also found in recipient marrow.

Profiling relied on immunoSEQ multiplex PCR, and the TCRdb table lists in-frame clones only, not all of them. The sample yields about 94,000 clones, over 75% seen once. A remark on this clone: Its antigen is unknown.

With 5 bases clipped from V and 5 bases from J, the junction kept 5 bases outside the gene matches. CDR1 and CDR2 (germline): MNHEY, SMNVEV (reference sequence). CDR3 size: 13 residues. The source is a human donor who received an intestinal transplant. Sequenced material: unstimulated CD8+ T cells sorted from spleen or lymph node cells, taken before intestinal transplant. The chain carries TRBV27 and TRBJ1-2; the match to TRBD1 covers 7 bases. CDR3 protein: CASSAATGYGYTF. CDR3 in DNA: TGTGCCAGCAGTGCGGCGACAGGGTATGGCTACACCTTC.